This entry is about one TCR beta chain. Its recognized antigen is unknown. Base qualities are not provided; no much larger clone lies one nucleotide away. The sample originates from a study of blood T cell repertoires in COVID-19 (dated by TCRdb to 2018 to 2021). For the wider study: Samples covering the acute and convalescent phases of COVID-19 were provided by collaborators in the United States, Italy and Spain. The repertoires were released in a freely available public database intended as a resource for research on the immune response to SARS-CoV-2. Sample metadata almost always included a de-identified subject ID, COVID-19 status, age in years and sex. Where available, HLA class I and class II types were obtained from metadata supplied by the sample provider rather than from assay-based typing. The samples were drawn from two sources: the first 160 participants of the ongoing ImmuneRACE study, and 1,254 subjects contributed by 6 global collaborators. Deeply sampled blood TCRbeta repertoires from subjects exposed to, actively infected with, or recovered from COVID-19 were included in the dataset. The material from the prospective study consisted of cDNA or gDNA derived from T cells, B-cell-depleted T cells, or PBMCs.

Broad study findings and their caveats: The quantity of clinical and demographic metadata differed by source and by participant and was supplied without curation.

TCRbeta CDR3 regions were amplified from genomic DNA using the immunoSEQ Assay, a bias-controlled multiplex PCR. Per the authors' processing: Within the assay, amplification of reference gene primers was used to estimate how many nucleated cells each sample contained. To quantify the absolute abundance of each unique TCRbeta CDR3 rearrangement, sequence reads were collapsed and filtered. Productive Simpson clonality was computed per sample as the square root of Simpson's diversity index over productive rearrangements. TCRdb took this table from immuneACCESS and kept in-frame rearrangements with V and J called. Such tables lack part of the clones; where checked against another copy, unresolved V genes explain under half of the gap, and the rest is unexplained. That table furnishes V, J and clone size, whereas the DNA furnished D and trimming. For this sample the table gives under 300,000 clones, of which approximately 85% were detected only once. 13% of the sample is taken by the ten largest.

Whole blood was collected in K2EDTA tubes by collaborating institutions according to the institutions' own protocols. For TCRbeta analysis, collaborators shipped samples as frozen whole blood, isolated PBMCs, or DNA extracted from either of those sample types. Sequencing used peripheral blood. This sequence originates from a human donor in a cohort sampled during active COVID-19.

The CDR3 reads CASSVRQASNQPQHF. The nucleotides are TGTGCCAGCAGTGTCAGGCAGGCTAGCAATCAGCCCCAGCATTTT. The chain was built from TRBV2 and TRBJ1-5; the D gene identity is not certain. Sequences SNHLY (CDR1) and FYNNEI (CDR2) are obtained from the germline V gene. The CDR3 numbers 15 residues from cysteine through phenylalanine. The read is trimmed to its CDR3 DNA, 45 bases read in frame from base 1. Deletion took 4 bases off V and 0 bases off J, with a span of 10 bases between the germline ends.